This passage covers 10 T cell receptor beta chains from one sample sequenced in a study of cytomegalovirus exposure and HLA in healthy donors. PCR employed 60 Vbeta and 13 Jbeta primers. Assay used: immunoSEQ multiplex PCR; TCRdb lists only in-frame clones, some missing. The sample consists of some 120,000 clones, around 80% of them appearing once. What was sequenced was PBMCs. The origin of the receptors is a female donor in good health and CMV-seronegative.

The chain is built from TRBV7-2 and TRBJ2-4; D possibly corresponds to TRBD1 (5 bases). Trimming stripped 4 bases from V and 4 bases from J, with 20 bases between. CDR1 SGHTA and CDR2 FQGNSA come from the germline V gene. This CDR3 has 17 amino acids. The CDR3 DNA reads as TGTGCCAGCAGCTCTACTAACCAGGGAATTATAAAAAACATTCAGTACTTC. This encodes CASSSTNQGIIKNIQYF.

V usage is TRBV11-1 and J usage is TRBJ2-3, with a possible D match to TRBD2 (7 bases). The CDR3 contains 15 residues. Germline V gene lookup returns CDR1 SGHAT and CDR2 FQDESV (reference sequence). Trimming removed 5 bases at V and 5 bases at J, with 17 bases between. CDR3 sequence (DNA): TGTGCCAGCAGCGAAGTACGGGGGGCGAGAGATACGCAGTATTTT. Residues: CASSEVRGARDTQYF.

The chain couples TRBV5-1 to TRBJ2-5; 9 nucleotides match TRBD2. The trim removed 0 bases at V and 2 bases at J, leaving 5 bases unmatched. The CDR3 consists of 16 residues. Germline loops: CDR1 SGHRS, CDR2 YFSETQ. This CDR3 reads CASSLEPSGEQETQYF. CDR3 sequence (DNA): TGCGCCAGCAGCTTGGAACCTAGCGGGGAACAAGAGACCCAGTACTTC.

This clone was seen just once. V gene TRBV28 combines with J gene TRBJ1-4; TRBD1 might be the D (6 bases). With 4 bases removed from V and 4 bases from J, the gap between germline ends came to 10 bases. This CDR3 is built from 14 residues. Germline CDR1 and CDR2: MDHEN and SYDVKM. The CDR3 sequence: CASSSGHFNEKLFF. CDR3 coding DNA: TGTGCCAGCAGTTCGGGACACTTTAATGAAAAACTGTTTTTT.

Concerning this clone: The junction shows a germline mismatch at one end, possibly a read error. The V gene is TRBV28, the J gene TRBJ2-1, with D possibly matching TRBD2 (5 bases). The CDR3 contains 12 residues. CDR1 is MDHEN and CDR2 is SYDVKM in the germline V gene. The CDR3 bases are TGTGTCAGCGGCGGCGGCTACAATGAGCAGTTCTTC. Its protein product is CVSGGGYNEQFF.

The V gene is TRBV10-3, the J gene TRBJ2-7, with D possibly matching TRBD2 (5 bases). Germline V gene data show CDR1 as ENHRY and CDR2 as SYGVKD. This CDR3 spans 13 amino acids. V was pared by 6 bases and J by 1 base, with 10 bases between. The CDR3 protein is CAIRRDLSYEQYF. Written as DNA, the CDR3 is TGTGCCATCAGACGGGATTTATCCTACGAGCAGTACTTC.

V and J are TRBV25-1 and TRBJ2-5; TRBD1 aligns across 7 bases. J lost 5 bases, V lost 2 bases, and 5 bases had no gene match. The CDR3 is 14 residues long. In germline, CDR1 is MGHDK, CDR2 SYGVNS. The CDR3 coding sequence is TGTGCCAGCAGTGAACTGACAGGGTCGGAGACCCAGTACTTC. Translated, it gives CASSELTGSETQYF.

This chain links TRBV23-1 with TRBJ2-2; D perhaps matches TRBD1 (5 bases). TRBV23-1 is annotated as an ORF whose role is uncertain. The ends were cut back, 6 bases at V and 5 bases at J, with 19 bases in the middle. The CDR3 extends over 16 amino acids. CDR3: CASSPLGAGWTGELFF. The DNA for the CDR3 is TGCGCCAGCAGCCCCCTAGGGGCAGGGTGGACCGGGGAGCTGTTTTTT.

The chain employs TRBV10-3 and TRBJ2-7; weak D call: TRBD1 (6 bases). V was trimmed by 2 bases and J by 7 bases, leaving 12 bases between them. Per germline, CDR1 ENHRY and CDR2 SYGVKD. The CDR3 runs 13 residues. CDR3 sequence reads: CAISEGRGGEQYF. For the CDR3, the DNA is TGTGCCATCAGTGAGGGCAGGGGTGGGGAGCAGTACTTC.

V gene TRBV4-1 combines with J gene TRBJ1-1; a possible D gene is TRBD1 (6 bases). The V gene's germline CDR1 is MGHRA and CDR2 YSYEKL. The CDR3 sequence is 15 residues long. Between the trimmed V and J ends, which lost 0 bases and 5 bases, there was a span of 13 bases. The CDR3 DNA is TGCGCCAGCAGCCAAGATACAGGGTTTCGGACTGAAGCTTTCTTT. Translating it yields CASSQDTGFRTEAFF.